This T cell receptor beta chain was sequenced for a study of CXCR3-negative and CXCR3-positive naive CD8 T cells. The authors made the TRB cDNA libraries by 5' RACE using UMI labels. TCRdb re-called the 5' RACE reads and catalogs CDR3 proteins one per entry, DNA excluded. This sample's table reports some 140,000 distinct CDR3 sequences. The CDR3 is 17 amino acids. Per germline, CDR1 MDHEN and CDR2 SYDVKM. Regarding this clonotype: Antigen: not known.

Regarding the study as a whole: Naive cells that were CXCR3-positive had more hydrophobic TRB CDR3s (compared with CXCR3-negative naive cells).

The material sequenced was naive CXCR3+ CD8+ T cells from blood. The sample's subset: CD45RO-CCR7+CD27+CD95- naive CD8+ T cells expressing CXCR3 (TNR3+). The sequence was obtained from a human donor in good health. Some clones in this sample may be carry-over from other donors' samples. The chain couples TRBV28 to TRBJ1-5; the TCRdb call, TRBD1, lacks DNA for checking. The CDR3 loop reads CASSFSSTGGLDQPQHF. The full variable domain, with the rest looked up from reference TRBV28 and TRBJ1-5, is DVKVTQSSRYLVKRTGEKVFLECVQDMDHENMFWYRQDPGLGLRLIYFSYDVKMKEKGDIPEGYSVSREKKERFSLILESASTNQTSMYLCASSFSSTGGLDQPQHFGDGTRLSIL.